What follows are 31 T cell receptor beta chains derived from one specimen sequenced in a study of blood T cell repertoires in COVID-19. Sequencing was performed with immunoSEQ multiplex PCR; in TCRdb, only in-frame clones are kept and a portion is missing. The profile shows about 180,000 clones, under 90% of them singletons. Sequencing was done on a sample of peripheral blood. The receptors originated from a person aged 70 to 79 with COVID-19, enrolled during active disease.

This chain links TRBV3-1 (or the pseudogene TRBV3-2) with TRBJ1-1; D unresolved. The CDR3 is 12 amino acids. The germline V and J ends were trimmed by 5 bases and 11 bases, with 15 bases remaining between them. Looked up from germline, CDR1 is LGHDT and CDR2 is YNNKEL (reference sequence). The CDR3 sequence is CASSTQPGGAFF. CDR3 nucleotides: TGTGCCAGCAGCACCCAACCCGGAGGGGCTTTCTTT.

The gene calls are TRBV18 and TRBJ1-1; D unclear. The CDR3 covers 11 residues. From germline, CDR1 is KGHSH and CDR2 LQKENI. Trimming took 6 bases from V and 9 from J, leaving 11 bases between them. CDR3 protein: CASSDGGKAFF. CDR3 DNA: TGTGCCAGCTCGGACGGAGGGAAAGCTTTCTTT.

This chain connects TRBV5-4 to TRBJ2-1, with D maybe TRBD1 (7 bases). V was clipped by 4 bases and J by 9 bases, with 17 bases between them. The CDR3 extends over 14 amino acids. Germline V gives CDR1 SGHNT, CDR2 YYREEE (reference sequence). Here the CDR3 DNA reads TGTGCCAGCAGCATGCGGGACAGTGGGAGTGAGCAGTTCTTC. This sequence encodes CASSMRDSGSEQFF.

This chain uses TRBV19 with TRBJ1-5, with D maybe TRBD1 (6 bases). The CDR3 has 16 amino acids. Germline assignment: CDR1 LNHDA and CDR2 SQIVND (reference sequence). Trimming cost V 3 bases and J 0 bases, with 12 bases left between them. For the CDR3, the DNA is TGTGCCAGTAGTATTGAGGACAGCAATAGCAATCAGCCCCAGCATTTT. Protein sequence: CASSIEDSNSNQPQHF.

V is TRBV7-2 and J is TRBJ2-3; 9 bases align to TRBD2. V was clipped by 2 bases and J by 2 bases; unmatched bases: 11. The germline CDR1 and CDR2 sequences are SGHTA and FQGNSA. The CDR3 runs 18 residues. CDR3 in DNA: TGTGCCAGCAGCTTAAACCGCGCGGGAGGGCCCCTCACAGATACGCAGTATTTT. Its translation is CASSLNRAGGPLTDTQYF.

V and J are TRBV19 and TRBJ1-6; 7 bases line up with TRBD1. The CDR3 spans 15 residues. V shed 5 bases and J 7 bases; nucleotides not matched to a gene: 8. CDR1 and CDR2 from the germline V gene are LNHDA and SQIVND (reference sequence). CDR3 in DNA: TGTGCCAGTAGTCCCCCGACAGGGCGGAATTCACCCCTCCACTTT. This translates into CASSPPTGRNSPLHF.

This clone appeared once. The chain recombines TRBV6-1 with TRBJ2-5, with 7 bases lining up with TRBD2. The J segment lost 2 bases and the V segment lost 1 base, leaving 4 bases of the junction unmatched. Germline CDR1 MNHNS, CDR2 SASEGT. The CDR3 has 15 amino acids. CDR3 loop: CASSEGSAGQETQYF. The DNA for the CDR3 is TGTGCCAGCAGTGAAGGGTCAGCGGGGCAAGAGACCCAGTACTTC.

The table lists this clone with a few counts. This CDR3 is CASSFGGDYGYTF. CDR3 bases: TGTGCCAGCAGCTTTGGGGGCGACTATGGCTACACCTTC. This chain connects TRBV7-9 to TRBJ1-2, with D possibly TRBD1 on 6 matching bases. V was shortened by 3 bases and J by 3 bases, with 8 bases between the two germline ends. The germline gives CDR1 SEHNR, CDR2 FQNEAQ (reference sequence). This CDR3 contains 13 residues.

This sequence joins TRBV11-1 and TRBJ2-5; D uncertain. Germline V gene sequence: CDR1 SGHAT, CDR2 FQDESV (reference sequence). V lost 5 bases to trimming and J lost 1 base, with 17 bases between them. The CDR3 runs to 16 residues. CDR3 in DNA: TGTGCCAGCAGCCTCCGCGCCTCCCGAACCCAAGAGACCCAGTACTTC. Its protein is CASSLRASRTQETQYF.

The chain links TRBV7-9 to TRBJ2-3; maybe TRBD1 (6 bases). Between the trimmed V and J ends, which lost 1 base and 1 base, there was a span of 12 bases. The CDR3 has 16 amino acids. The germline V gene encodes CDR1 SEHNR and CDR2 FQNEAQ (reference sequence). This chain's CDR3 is CASSLGPAGGTDTQYF. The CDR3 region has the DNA TGTGCCAGCAGCTTAGGTCCGGCAGGGGGCACAGATACGCAGTATTTT.

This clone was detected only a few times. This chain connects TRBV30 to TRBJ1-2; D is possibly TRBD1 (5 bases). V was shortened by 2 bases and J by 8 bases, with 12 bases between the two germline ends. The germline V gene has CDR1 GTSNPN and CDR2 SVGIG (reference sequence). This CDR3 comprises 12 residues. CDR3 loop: CAWSSGNGGYTF. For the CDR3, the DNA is TGTGCCTGGAGTTCAGGGAATGGAGGCTACACCTTC.

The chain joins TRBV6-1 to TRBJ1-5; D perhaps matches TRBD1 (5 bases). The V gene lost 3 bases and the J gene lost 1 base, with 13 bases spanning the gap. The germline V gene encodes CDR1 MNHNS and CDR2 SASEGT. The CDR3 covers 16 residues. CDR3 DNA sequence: TGTGCCAGCAGTGATAGGGGCGTAGGGAGCAATCAGCCCCAGCATTTT. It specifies CASSDRGVGSNQPQHF.

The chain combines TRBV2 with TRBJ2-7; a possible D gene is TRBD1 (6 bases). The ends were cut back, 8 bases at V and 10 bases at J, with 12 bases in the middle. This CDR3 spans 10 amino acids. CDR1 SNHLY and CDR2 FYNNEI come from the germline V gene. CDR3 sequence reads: CASGDRKQYF. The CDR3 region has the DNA TGTGCCAGCGGAGACAGGAAACAGTACTTC.

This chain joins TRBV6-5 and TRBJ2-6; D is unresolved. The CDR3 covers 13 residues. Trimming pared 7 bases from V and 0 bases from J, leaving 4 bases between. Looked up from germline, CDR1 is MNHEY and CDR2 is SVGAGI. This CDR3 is CASTSSGANVLTF. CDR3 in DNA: TGTGCCAGCACGTCCTCTGGGGCCAACGTCCTGACTTTC.

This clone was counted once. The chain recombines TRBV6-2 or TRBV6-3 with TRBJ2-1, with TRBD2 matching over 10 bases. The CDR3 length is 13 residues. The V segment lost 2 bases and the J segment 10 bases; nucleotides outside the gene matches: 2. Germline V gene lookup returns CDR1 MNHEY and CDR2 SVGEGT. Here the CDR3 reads CASSYASGGEQFF. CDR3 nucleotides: TGTGCCAGCAGTTACGCTAGCGGGGGCGAGCAGTTCTTC.

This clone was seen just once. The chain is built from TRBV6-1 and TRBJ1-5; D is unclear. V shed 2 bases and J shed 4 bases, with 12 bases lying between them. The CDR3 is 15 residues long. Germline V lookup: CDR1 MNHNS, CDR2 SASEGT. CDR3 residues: CASSEYGSKNQPQHF. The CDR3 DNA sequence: TGTGCCAGCAGTGAATACGGGTCAAAAAATCAGCCCCAGCATTTT.

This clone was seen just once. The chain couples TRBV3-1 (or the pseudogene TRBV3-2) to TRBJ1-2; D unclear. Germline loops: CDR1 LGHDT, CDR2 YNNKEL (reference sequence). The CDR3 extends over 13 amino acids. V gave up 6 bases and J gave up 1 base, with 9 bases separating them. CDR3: CASRQSVNYGYTF. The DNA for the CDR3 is TGTGCCAGCAGACAGTCTGTTAACTATGGCTACACCTTC.

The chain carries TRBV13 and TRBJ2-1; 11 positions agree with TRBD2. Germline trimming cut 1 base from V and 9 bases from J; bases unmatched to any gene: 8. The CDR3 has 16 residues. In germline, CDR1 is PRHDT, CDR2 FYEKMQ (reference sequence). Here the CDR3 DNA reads TGTGCCAGCAGCTTAGCCGGTAGCGGGAGGGCCAGTGAGCAGTTCTTC. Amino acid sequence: CASSLAGSGRASEQFF.

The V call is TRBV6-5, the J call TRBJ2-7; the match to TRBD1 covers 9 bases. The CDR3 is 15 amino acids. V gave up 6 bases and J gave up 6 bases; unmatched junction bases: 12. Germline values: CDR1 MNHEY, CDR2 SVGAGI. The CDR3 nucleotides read TGTGCCAGCAGCCGCGCGGGACAGGGTATTCCCGAGCAGTACTTC. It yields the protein CASSRAGQGIPEQYF.

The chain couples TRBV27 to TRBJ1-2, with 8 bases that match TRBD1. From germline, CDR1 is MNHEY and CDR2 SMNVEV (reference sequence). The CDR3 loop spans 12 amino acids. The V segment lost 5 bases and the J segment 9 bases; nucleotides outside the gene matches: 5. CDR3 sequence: CASSPGGSSYTF. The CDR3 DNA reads TGTGCCAGCAGTCCAGGGGGCTCAAGCTACACCTTC.

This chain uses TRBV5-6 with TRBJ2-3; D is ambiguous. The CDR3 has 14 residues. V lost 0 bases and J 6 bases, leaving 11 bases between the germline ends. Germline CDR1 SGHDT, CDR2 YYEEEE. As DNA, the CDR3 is TGTGCCAGCAGCTTGGGTTCCGCCGGGGATACGCAGTATTTT. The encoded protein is CASSLGSAGDTQYF. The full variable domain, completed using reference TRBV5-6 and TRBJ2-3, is DAGVTQSPTHLIKTRGQQVTLRCSPKSGHDTVSWYQQALGQGPQFIFQYYEEEERQRGNFPDRFSGHQFPNYSSELNVNALLLGDSALYLCASSLGSAGDTQYFGPGTRLTVL.

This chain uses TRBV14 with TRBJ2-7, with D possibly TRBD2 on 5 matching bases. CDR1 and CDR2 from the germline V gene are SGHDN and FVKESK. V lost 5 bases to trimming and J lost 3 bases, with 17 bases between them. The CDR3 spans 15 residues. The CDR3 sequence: CASSSRHHEGYEQYF. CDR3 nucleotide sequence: TGTGCCAGCAGCAGCCGACACCACGAGGGCTACGAGCAGTACTTC.

DNA of the CDR3: TGTGCCAGCAGTTTTCGGGAGGGTCAGCCCCAGCATTTT. Protein: CASSFREGQPQHF. The chain has TRBV27 and TRBJ1-5; D is undetermined. V lost 3 bases and J 6 bases, leaving 9 bases between the germline ends. The CDR3 has 13 amino acids. The germline V gene encodes CDR1 MNHEY and CDR2 SMNVEV (reference sequence).

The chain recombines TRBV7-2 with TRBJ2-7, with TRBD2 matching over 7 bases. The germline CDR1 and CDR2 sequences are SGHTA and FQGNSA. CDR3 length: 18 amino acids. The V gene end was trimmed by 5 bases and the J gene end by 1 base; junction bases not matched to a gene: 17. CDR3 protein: CASSPWGRLTGGSYEQYF. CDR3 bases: TGTGCCAGCAGCCCCTGGGGCCGCTTGACGGGAGGTTCCTACGAGCAGTACTTC.

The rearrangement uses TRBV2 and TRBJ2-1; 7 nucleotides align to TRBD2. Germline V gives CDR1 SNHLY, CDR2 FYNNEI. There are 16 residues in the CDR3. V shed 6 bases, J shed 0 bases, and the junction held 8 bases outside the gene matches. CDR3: CASSLERGSSYNEQFF. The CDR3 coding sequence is TGTGCCAGCAGCCTAGAGCGGGGAAGCTCCTACAATGAGCAGTTCTTC.

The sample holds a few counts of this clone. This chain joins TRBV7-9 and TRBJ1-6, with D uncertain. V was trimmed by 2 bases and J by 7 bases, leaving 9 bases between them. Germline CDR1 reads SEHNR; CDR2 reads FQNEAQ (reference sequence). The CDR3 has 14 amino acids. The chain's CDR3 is CASSLSQANSPLHF. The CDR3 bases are TGTGCCAGCAGCTTATCTCAGGCCAATTCACCCCTCCACTTT. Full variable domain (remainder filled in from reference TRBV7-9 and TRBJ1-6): DTGVSQNPRHKITKRGQNVTFRCDPISEHNRLYWYRQTLGQGPEFLTYFQNEAQLEKSRLLSDRFSAERPKGSFSTLEIQRTEQGDSAMYLCASSLSQANSPLHFGNGTRLTVT.

The CDR3, as DNA: TGCAGCGTGGGACAGGGCGGGGATCAGCCCCAGCATTTT. Its protein product is CSVGQGGDQPQHF. The V call is TRBV29-1, the J call TRBJ1-5; 9 positions match TRBD1. CDR1 is SQVTM and CDR2 is ANQGSEA in the germline V gene. The CDR3 runs 13 residues. Losses at the gene ends were 6 bases for V and 5 bases for J; bases not matched to a gene: 5.

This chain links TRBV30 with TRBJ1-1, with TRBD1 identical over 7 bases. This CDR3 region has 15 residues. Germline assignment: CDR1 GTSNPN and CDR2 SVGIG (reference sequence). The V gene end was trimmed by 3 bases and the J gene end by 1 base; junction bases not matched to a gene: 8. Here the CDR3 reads CAWSRSGQANTEAFF. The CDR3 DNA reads TGTGCCTGGAGCAGATCTGGACAGGCGAACACTGAAGCTTTCTTT. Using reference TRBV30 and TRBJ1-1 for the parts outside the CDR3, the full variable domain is SQTIHQWPATLVQPVGSPLSLECTVEGTSNPNLYWYRQAAGRGLQLLFYSVGIGQISSEVPQNLSASRPQDRQFILSSKKLLLSDSGFYLCAWSRSGQANTEAFFGQGTRLTVV.

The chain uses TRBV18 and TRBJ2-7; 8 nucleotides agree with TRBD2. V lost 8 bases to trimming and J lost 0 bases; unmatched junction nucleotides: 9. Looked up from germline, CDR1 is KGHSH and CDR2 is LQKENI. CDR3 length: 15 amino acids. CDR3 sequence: CASGPKRGLSYEQYF. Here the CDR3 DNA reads TGTGCCAGCGGCCCAAAGCGGGGGCTCTCCTACGAGCAGTACTTC.

The CDR3 nucleotides are TGTGCCAGTAGTGGACAGGGGGCGGAAGAGACCCAGTACTTC. Amino acid sequence: CASSGQGAEETQYF. This rearrangement joins TRBV19 to TRBJ2-5; 11 bases are a match to TRBD1. The J segment lost 3 bases and the V segment lost 5 bases, leaving 2 bases of the junction unmatched. From germline, CDR1 is LNHDA and CDR2 SQIVND (reference sequence). The CDR3 runs to 14 residues.

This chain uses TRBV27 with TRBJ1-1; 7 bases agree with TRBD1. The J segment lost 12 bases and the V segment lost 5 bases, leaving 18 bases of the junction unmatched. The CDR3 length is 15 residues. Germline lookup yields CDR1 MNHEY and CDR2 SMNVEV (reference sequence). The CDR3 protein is CASSLDIPQQGRTFF. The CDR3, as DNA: TGTGCCAGCAGTCTAGACATACCTCAACAGGGGAGAACTTTCTTT.